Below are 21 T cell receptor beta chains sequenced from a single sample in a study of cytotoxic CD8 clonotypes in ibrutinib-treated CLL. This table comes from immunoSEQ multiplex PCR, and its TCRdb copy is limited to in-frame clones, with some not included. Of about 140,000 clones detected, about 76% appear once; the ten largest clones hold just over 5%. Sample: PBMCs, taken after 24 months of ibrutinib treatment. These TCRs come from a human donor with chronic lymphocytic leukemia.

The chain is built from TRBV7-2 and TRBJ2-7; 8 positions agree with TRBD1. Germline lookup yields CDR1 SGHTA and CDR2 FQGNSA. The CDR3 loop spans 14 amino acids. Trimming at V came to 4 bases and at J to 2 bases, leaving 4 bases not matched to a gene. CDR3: CASSSDRGPYEQYF. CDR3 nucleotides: TGTGCCAGCAGCTCAGACAGGGGCCCCTACGAGCAGTACTTC.

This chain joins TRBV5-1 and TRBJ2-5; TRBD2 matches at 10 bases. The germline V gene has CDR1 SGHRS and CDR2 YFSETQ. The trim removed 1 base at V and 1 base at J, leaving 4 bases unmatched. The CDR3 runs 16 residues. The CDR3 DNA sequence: TGCGCCAGCAGCTTGACCCTAGCGGGGGCCCAAGAGACCCAGTACTTC. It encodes CASSLTLAGAQETQYF.

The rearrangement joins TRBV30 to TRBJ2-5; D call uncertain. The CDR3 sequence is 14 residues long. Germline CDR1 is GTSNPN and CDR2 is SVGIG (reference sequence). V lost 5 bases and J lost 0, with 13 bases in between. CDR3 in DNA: TGTGCCTGGGGCCCCGGGCCGAACCAAGAGACCCAGTACTTC. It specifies CAWGPGPNQETQYF. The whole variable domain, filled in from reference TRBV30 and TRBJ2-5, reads SQTIHQWPATLVQPVGSPLSLECTVEGTSNPNLYWYRQAAGRGLQLLFYSVGIGQISSEVPQNLSASRPQDRQFILSSKKLLLSDSGFYLCAWGPGPNQETQYFGPGTRLLVL.

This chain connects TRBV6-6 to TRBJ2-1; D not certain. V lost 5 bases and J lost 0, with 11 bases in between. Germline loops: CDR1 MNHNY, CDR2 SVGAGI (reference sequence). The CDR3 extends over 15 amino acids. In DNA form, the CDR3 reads TGTGCCAGCAGTCCCAGGACCCGCTCCTACAATGAGCAGTTCTTC. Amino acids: CASSPRTRSYNEQFF.

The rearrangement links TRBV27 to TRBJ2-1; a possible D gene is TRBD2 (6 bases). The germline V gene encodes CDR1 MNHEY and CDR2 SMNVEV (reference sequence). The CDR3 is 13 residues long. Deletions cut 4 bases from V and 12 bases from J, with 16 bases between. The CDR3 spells CASSSVAARVQFF. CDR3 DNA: TGTGCCAGCAGTTCAGTAGCGGCGAGGGTGCAGTTCTTC.

The CDR3 reads CASSLGHTGDLGETQYF. The CDR3 nucleotides are TGTGCCAGCAGCTTGGGACACACAGGGGACCTCGGGGAGACCCAGTACTTC. The V call is TRBV5-6, the J call TRBJ2-5; 7 positions agree with TRBD1. The junction had 13 bases not matched to a gene; V was cut back by 0 bases and J by 5 bases. Germline V gene sequence: CDR1 SGHDT, CDR2 YYEEEE. The CDR3 covers 17 residues.

CDR3 DNA sequence: TGTGCCAGCAGCCGAAAACGAACGACAGTCCAAGAGACCCAGTACTTC. Translation gives CASSRKRTTVQETQYF. The chain carries TRBV5-4 and TRBJ2-5; D possibly corresponds to TRBD1 (5 bases). From germline, CDR1 is SGHNT and CDR2 YYREEE (reference sequence). The germline V and J ends were trimmed by 4 bases and 1 base, with 17 bases remaining between them. CDR3 length: 16 amino acids.

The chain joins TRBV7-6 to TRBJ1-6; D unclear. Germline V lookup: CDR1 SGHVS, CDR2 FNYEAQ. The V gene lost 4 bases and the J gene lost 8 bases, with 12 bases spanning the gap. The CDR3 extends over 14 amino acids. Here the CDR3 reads CASSSRSRDSPLHF. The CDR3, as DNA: TGTGCCAGCAGCTCCAGAAGTAGAGATTCACCCCTCCACTTT.

In nucleotides, the CDR3 is TGTGCCAGCAGCTTGTGGGGGGTCGGTGGCTACACCTTC. Protein product: CASSLWGVGGYTF. The chain has TRBV5-6 and TRBJ1-2; tentative D call: TRBD1 (5 bases). Germline V gene lookup returns CDR1 SGHDT and CDR2 YYEEEE. The CDR3 has 13 residues. The germline V and J ends were trimmed by 1 base and 7 bases, with 11 bases remaining between them.

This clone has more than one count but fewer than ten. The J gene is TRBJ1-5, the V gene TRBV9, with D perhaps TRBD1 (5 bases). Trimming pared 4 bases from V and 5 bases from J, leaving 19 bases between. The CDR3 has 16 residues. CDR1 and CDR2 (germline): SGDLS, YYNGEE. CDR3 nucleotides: TGTGCCAGCAGCCCCTCACCGACAGTGGTGGATCAGCCCCAGCATTTT. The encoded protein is CASSPSPTVVDQPQHF.

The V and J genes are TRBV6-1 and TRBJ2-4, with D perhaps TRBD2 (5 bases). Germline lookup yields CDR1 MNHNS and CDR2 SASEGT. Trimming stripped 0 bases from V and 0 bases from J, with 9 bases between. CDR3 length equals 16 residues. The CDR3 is CASSEATGLAKNIQYF. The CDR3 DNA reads TGTGCCAGCAGTGAAGCCACCGGACTAGCCAAAAACATTCAGTACTTC.

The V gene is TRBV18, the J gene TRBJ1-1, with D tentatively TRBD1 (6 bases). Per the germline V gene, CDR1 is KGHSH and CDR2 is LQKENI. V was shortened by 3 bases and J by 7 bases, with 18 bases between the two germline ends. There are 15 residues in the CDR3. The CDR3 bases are TGTGCCAGCTCACCCCCGGTTGGGGGCGACGGTGAAGCTTTCTTT. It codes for CASSPPVGGDGEAFF.

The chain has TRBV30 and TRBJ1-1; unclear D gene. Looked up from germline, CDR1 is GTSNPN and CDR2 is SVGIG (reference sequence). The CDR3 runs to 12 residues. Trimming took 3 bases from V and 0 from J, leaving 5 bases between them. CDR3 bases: TGTGCCTGGAGCCCAATGAACACTGAAGCTTTCTTT. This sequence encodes CAWSPMNTEAFF.

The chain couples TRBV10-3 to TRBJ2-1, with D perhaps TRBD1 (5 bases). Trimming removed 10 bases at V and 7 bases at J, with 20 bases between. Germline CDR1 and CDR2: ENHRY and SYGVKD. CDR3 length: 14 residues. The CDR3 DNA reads TGTGCCACGGAAACAGGATACTCGTGGAATGAGCAGTTCTTC. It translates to CATETGYSWNEQFF.

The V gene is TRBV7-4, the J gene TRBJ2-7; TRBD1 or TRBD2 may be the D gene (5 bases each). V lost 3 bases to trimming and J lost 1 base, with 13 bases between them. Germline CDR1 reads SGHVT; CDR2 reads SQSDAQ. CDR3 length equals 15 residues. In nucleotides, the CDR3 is TGTGCCAGCAGCTTGGGCCCGGGGCGATCCTACGAGCAGTACTTC. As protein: CASSLGPGRSYEQYF.

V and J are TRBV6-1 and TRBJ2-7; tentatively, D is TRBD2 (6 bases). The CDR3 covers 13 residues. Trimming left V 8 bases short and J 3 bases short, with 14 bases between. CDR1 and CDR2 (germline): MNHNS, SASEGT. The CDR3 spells CASPPVGGYEQYF. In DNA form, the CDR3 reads TGTGCCAGCCCCCCCGTGGGGGGCTACGAGCAGTACTTC.

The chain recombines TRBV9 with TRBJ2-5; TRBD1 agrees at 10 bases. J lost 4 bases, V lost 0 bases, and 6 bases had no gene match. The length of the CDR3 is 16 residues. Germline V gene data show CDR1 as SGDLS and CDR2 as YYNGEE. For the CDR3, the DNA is TGTGCCAGCAGCGTAGGCGGGACAGGGGAGAGAGAGACCCAGTACTTC. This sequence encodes CASSVGGTGERETQYF.

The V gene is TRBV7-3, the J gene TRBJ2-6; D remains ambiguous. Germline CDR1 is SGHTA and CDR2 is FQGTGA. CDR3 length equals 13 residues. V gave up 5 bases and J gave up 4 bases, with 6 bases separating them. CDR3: CASSPPGANVLTF. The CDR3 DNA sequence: TGTGCCAGCAGCCCCCCGGGGGCCAACGTCCTGACTTTC.

The CDR3 region has the DNA TGTGCCATCAGTGATCCGGGACTAGCGGGCACAGATACGCAGTATTTT. Amino acid sequence: CAISDPGLAGTDTQYF. The V and J genes are TRBV10-3 and TRBJ2-3; TRBD2 aligns across 11 bases. The CDR3 extends over 16 amino acids. V was clipped by 3 bases and J by 1 base; unmatched bases: 3. Per the germline V gene, CDR1 is ENHRY and CDR2 is SYGVKD.

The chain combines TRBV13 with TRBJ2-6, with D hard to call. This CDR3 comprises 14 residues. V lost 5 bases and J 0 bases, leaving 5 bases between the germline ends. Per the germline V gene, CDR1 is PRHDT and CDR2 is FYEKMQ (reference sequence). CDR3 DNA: TGTGCCAGCAGCACCCGCTCTGGGGCCAACGTCCTGACTTTC. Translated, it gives CASSTRSGANVLTF.

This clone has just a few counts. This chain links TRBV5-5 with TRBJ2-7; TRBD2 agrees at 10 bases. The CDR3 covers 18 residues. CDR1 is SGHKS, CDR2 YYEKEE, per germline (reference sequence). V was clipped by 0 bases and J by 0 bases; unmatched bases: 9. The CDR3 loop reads CASSLAGASGSHSYEQYF. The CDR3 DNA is TGTGCCAGCAGCTTGGCGGGGGCTAGCGGGAGCCACTCCTACGAGCAGTACTTC.